This TCR beta chain was documented in a study of blood T cell repertoires in COVID-19. As for the study in general: The United States, Italy and Spain provided the acute and convalescent COVID-19 samples. The cDNA or gDNA used as material had been derived from T cells, B-cell-depleted T cells, or PBMCs.

Seattle's cohort entered during active infection and was followed longitudinally. Authors' methods: Reference gene primer amplification yielded estimated nucleated cell counts. TCRdb's table, derived via immunoSEQ multiplex PCR, lists solely in-frame clones and lacks some. That table gives V, J and clone size, and the DNA gave D and trimming. The repertoire consists of 300,000 to 400,000 clones, with about nine tenths occurring once and the leading ten covering roughly a tenth. Germline V gene sequence: CDR1 SNHLY, CDR2 FYNNEI. This CDR3 is built from 12 residues. Trimming stripped 7 bases from V and 9 bases from J, with 13 bases between.

The sequencing sample was made of peripheral blood. The sequence derives from a man aged 30 to 39 with COVID-19, enrolled during active disease. The chain combines TRBV2 with TRBJ1-3; D perhaps matches TRBD1 (6 bases). This chain's CDR3 is CASINRATTIYF. The CDR3 nucleotides are TGTGCCAGCATAAACAGGGCTACCACCATATATTTT.